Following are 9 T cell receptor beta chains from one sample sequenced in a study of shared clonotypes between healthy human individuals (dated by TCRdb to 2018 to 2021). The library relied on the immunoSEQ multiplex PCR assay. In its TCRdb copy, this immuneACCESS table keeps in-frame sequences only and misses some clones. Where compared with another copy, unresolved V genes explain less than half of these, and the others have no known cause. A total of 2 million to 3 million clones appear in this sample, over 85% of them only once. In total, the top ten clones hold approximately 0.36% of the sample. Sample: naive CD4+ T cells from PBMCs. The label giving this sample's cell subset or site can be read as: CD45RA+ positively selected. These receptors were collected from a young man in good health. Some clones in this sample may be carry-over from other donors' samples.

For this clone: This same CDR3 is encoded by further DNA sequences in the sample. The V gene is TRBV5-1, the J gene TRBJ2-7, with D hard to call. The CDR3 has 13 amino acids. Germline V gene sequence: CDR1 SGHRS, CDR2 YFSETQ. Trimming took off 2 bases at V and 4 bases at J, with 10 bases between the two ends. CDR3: CASSFGGTYEQYF. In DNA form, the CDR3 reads TGCGCCAGCAGCTTCGGCGGCACGTACGAGCAGTACTTC.

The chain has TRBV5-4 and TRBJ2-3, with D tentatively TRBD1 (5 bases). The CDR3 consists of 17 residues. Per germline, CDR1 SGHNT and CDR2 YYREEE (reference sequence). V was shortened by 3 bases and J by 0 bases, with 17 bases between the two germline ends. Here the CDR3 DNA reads TGTGCCAGCAGCTCTCGGTGGGGCGGCCCTAGCACAGATACGCAGTATTTT. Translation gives CASSSRWGGPSTDTQYF. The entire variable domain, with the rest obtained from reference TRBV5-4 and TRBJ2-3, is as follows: ETGVTQSPTHLIKTRGQQVTLRCSSQSGHNTVSWYQQALGQGPQFIFQYYREEENGRGNFPPRFSGLQFPNYSSELNVNALELDDSALYLCASSSRWGGPSTDTQYFGPGTRLTVL.

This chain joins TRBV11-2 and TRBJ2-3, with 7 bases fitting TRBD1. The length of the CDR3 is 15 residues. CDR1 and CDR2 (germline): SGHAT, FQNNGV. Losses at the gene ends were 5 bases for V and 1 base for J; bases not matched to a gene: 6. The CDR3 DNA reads TGTGCCAGCAGCCCCCTCGGACAGGGCACAGATACGCAGTATTTT. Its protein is CASSPLGQGTDTQYF.

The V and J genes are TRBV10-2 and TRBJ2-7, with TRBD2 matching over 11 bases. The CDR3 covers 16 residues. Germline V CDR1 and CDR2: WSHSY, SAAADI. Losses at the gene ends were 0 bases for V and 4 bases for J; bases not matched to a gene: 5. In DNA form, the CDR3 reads TGCGCCAGCAGTGAGTCTAGGGCTAGCGGGAGGTACGAGCAGTACTTC. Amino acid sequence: CASSESRASGRYEQYF.

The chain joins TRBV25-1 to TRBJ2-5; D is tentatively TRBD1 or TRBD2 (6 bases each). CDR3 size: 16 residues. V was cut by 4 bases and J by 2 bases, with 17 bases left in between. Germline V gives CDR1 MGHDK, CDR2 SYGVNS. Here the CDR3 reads CASSGRGGGVQETQYF. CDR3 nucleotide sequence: TGTGCCAGCAGTGGCAGAGGGGGAGGTGTACAAGAGACCCAGTACTTC.

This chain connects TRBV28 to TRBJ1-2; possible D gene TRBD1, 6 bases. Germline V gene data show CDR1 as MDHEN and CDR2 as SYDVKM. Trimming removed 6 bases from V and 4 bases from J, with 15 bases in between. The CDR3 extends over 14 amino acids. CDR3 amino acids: CASRKYTGSYGYTF. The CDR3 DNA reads TGTGCCAGCAGGAAATATACAGGGTCCTATGGCTACACCTTC.

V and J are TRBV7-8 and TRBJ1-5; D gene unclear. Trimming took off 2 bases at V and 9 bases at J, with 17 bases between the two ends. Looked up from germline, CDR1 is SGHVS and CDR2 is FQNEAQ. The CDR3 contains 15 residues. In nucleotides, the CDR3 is TGTGCCAGCAGCTTACGCGACGGGGATTTCTTGCCCCAGCATTTT. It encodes CASSLRDGDFLPQHF.

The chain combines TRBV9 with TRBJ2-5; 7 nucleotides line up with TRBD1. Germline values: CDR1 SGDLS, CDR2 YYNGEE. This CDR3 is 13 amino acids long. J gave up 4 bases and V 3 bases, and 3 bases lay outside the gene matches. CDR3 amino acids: CASSGGTAETQYF. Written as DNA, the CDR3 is TGTGCCAGCAGCGGAGGGACAGCAGAGACCCAGTACTTC. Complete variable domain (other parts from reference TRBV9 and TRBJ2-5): DSGVTQTPKHLITATGQRVTLRCSPRSGDLSVYWYQQSLDQGLQFLIQYYNGEERAKGNILERFSAQQFPDLHSELNLSSLELGDSALYFCASSGGTAETQYFGPGTRLLVL.

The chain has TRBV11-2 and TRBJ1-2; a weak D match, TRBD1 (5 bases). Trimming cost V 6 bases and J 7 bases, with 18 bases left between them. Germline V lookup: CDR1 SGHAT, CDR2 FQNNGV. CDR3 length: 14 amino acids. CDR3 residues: CASSWDGSGGGYTF. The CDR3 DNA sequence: TGTGCCAGCAGTTGGGACGGCTCTGGGGGTGGCTACACCTTC.